This TCR beta chain emerged from a study of cytomegalovirus exposure and HLA in healthy donors. PCR primers comprised 60 Vbeta and 13 Jbeta primers. Using immunoSEQ multiplex PCR, the repertoire was profiled, and TCRdb retains in-frame clones only, with some absent. The profile shows a few hundred thousand clones, about four fifths of them singletons. The source material was PBMCs. The sequence derives from a man under 40 in good health and CMV-seronegative.

CDR3 protein: CAVDGDLMNTEAFF. The CDR3 DNA reads TGTGCCGTTGACGGAGACCTCATGAACACTGAAGCTTTCTTT. This rearrangement joins TRBV5-4 to TRBJ1-1; D remains ambiguous. CDR1 and CDR2 from the germline V gene are SGHNT and YYREEE (reference sequence). V lost 10 bases, J lost 0 bases, and 16 bases lay in between. The CDR3 length is 14 residues.